This entry lists 32 T cell receptor beta chains sequenced from one sample in a study of cytomegalovirus exposure and HLA in healthy donors. Measured with immunoSEQ multiplex PCR; TCRdb has only the in-frame clones, and not every one. The sample has 150,000 to 250,000 clones, about three quarters seen once; the top ten hold 0.95% to 1.5%. The specimen sequenced was PBMCs. The receptor set was obtained from a woman under 40 in good health and CMV-seronegative.

CDR3 residues: CASSKSPGWRGPQHF. CDR3 coding DNA: TGTGCCAGCAGTAAATCTCCAGGGTGGCGCGGGCCCCAGCATTTT. The gene calls are TRBV6-1 and TRBJ1-5; D perhaps matches TRBD1 (5 bases). This CDR3 spans 15 amino acids. V gave up 5 bases and J gave up 9 bases, with 20 bases separating them. Germline V gene sequence: CDR1 MNHNS, CDR2 SASEGT.

The gene calls are TRBV28 and TRBJ2-1; no clear D gene. The CDR3 is made up of 14 amino acids. V was trimmed by 6 bases and J by 6 bases, leaving 15 bases between them. Germline CDR1 and CDR2: MDHEN and SYDVKM. This chain's CDR3 is CASSDLVSLNEQFF. CDR3 coding DNA: TGTGCCAGCAGCGATCTAGTAAGTCTCAATGAGCAGTTCTTC.

The chain joins TRBV10-3 to TRBJ2-3, with D perhaps matching TRBD1 (6 bases). Trimming left V 0 bases short and J 0 bases short, with 7 bases between. The germline V gene encodes CDR1 ENHRY and CDR2 SYGVKD. The CDR3 totals 15 residues. CDR3 protein: CAISESGASTDTQYF. CDR3 in DNA: TGTGCCATCAGTGAGTCGGGGGCTAGCACAGATACGCAGTATTTT.

This clone was detected once. The rearrangement uses TRBV11-1 and TRBJ1-4; D gene unclear. The germline CDR1 and CDR2 sequences are SGHAT and FQDESV (reference sequence). The V end was cut by 5 bases, the J end by 0 bases, with 10 bases between. This CDR3 has 15 amino acids. The CDR3 DNA is TGTGCCAGCAGCCCTAATTTGGCAACTAATGAAAAACTGTTTTTT. Translating gives CASSPNLATNEKLFF.

V and J are TRBV28 and TRBJ1-3; D not certain. From germline, CDR1 is MDHEN and CDR2 SYDVKM. CDR3 length: 16 residues. Trimming cost V 7 bases and J 0 bases, with 16 bases left between them. In DNA, the CDR3 is TGTGCCAGCACCTTGAATCCGGGTTACTCTGGAAACACCATATATTTT. Amino acids: CASTLNPGYSGNTIYF.

The chain couples TRBV11-1 to TRBJ2-5; 8 nucleotides line up with TRBD1. The CDR3 length is 13 residues. Per germline, CDR1 SGHAT and CDR2 FQDESV (reference sequence). V was pared by 7 bases and J by 4 bases, with 5 bases of the junction left unmatched. CDR3 bases: TGTGCCAGCACTATGACAGGGGTAGAGACCCAGTACTTC. Residues: CASTMTGVETQYF.

On this clone itself: At the DNA level, this CDR3 is encoded by other sequences in the same sample as well. This rearrangement joins TRBV4-1 to TRBJ2-7; 7 bases are a match to TRBD1. Per the germline V gene, CDR1 is MGHRA and CDR2 is YSYEKL. Trimming cost V 2 bases and J 1 base; bases outside gene matches: 2. The length of the CDR3 is 14 residues. The CDR3 sequence: CASSQQGESYEQYF. CDR3 DNA sequence: TGCGCCAGCAGCCAACAGGGGGAATCCTACGAGCAGTACTTC.

This chain links TRBV5-1 with TRBJ2-2; 10 bases are a match to TRBD2. The length of the CDR3 is 16 residues. J lost 0 bases, V lost 2 bases, and 1 base had no gene match. Germline V lookup: CDR1 SGHRS, CDR2 YFSETQ. CDR3 DNA sequence: TGCGCCAGCAGCTTTAGCGGGAGGTCGAACACCGGGGAGCTGTTTTTT. Protein product: CASSFSGRSNTGELFF.

This chain links TRBV10-1 with TRBJ2-1; D gene ambiguous. This CDR3 comprises 16 residues. Trimming pared 6 bases from V and 0 bases from J, leaving 15 bases between. Germline V lookup: CDR1 WNHNN, CDR2 SYGVQD (reference sequence). The CDR3 DNA reads as TGCGCCAGCAGCCTCCTACTATCTAGCTCCTACAATGAGCAGTTCTTC. It codes for CASSLLLSSSYNEQFF.

This clone appeared once. This chain joins TRBV30 and TRBJ2-2; 7 positions match TRBD2. The J segment lost 4 bases and the V segment lost 0 bases, leaving 5 bases of the junction unmatched. Germline CDR1 and CDR2: GTSNPN and SVGIG (reference sequence). The CDR3 is made up of 15 amino acids. For the CDR3, the DNA is TGTGCCTGGAGTGTGACGGGGGGTGTCACCGGGGAGCTGTTTTTT. It codes for CAWSVTGGVTGELFF.

The genes are TRBV5-1 and TRBJ2-1, with TRBD1 as a possible D gene (6 bases). Germline V gene sequence: CDR1 SGHRS, CDR2 YFSETQ. The ends were cut back, 1 base at V and 6 bases at J, with 17 bases in the middle. The CDR3 is 16 amino acids. CDR3 nucleotide sequence: TGCGCCAGCAGCTTGACTGGACAGCCTAGCTCCAATGAGCAGTTCTTC. Translated: CASSLTGQPSSNEQFF.

The chain joins TRBV29-1 to TRBJ2-3, with 7 bases matching TRBD2. The CDR3 consists of 14 residues. With 8 bases clipped from V and 5 bases from J, the junction kept 13 bases outside the gene matches. Germline values: CDR1 SQVTM, CDR2 ANQGSEA. The CDR3 loop reads CSTLLGGEKDTQYF. Written as DNA, the CDR3 is TGCAGCACCCTTTTGGGGGGGGAGAAAGATACGCAGTATTTT.

The J gene is TRBJ1-5, the V gene TRBV6-1, with D uncertain. The CDR3 is made up of 13 amino acids. V lost 2 bases and J 4 bases, leaving 6 bases between the germline ends. The V gene's germline CDR1 is MNHNS and CDR2 SASEGT. This chain's CDR3 is CASSEPVNQPQHF. CDR3 DNA: TGTGCCAGCAGTGAACCGGTGAATCAGCCCCAGCATTTT.

The chain has TRBV5-4 and TRBJ1-2; the D gene is possibly TRBD1 (5 bases). V was clipped by 2 bases and J by 5 bases, with 13 bases between them. Germline CDR1 is SGHNT and CDR2 is YYREEE (reference sequence). The CDR3 is made up of 14 amino acids. The CDR3 protein is CASSFAGISYGYTF. The CDR3 DNA sequence: TGTGCCAGCAGCTTTGCAGGGATCTCGTATGGCTACACCTTC. Complete variable domain (other parts from reference TRBV5-4 and TRBJ1-2): ETGVTQSPTHLIKTRGQQVTLRCSSQSGHNTVSWYQQALGQGPQFIFQYYREEENGRGNFPPRFSGLQFPNYSSELNVNALELDDSALYLCASSFAGISYGYTFGSGTRLTVV.

Turning to this clone: The same CDR3 is also encoded by other DNA sequences in this sample. The chain has TRBV10-1 and TRBJ2-3, with D perhaps matching TRBD2 (5 bases). In germline, CDR1 is WNHNN, CDR2 SYGVQD (reference sequence). CDR3 length equals 13 residues. The V gene lost 4 bases and the J gene lost 5 bases, with 10 bases spanning the gap. CDR3 sequence (DNA): TGCGCCAGCAGTGGAGGGTTGGGAGATACGCAGTATTTT. This codes for CASSGGLGDTQYF.

This clone was seen only once. The chain uses TRBV11-3 and TRBJ2-7; 9 bases match TRBD1. Trimming took 6 bases from V and 6 from J; bases not matched to a gene: 6. Germline V gene sequence: CDR1 SGHNT, CDR2 YENEEA. The CDR3 covers 13 residues. The CDR3 here is CASSSGQGGEQYF. The CDR3 bases are TGTGCCAGCAGTTCGGGACAGGGAGGCGAGCAGTACTTC. The full variable domain, in which reference TRBV11-3 and TRBJ2-7 provide the parts outside the CDR3, is EAGVVQSPRYKIIEKKQPVAFWCNPISGHNTLYWYLQNLGQGPELLIRYENEEAVDDSQLPKDRFSAERLKGVDSTLKIQPAELGDSAVYLCASSSGQGGEQYFGPGTRLTVT.

This clone was observed a handful of times. CDR3 coding DNA: TGCGCCAGCAGCTTCGACAGCTCCTACGAGCAGTACTTC. This gives the protein CASSFDSSYEQYF. The gene calls are TRBV5-1 and TRBJ2-7; D might be TRBD1 (5 bases). Between the trimmed V and J ends, which lost 2 bases and 0 bases, there was a span of 6 bases. CDR1 and CDR2 (germline): SGHRS, YFSETQ. CDR3 length: 13 amino acids.

The J gene is TRBJ2-1, the V gene TRBV9; 7 nucleotides align to TRBD2. CDR1 is SGDLS, CDR2 YYNGEE, per germline. CDR3 length equals 15 residues. Germline trimming cut 4 bases from V and 4 bases from J; bases unmatched to any gene: 8. The CDR3: CASSPGGGIYNEQFF. Written as DNA, the CDR3 is TGTGCCAGCAGCCCCGGCGGGGGAATATACAATGAGCAGTTCTTC.

This clone has more than one count but fewer than ten. Other DNA sequences in the same sample also yield this CDR3. Here the CDR3 reads CASSPGQGNQPQHF. CDR3 in DNA: TGTGCCAGCTCACCCGGACAGGGCAATCAGCCCCAGCATTTT. This chain joins TRBV18 and TRBJ1-5; 7 bases match TRBD1. Germline lookup yields CDR1 KGHSH and CDR2 LQKENI. V lost 3 bases, J lost 2 bases, and 1 base stayed unmatched. The CDR3 contains 14 residues.

A single count supports this clone. The genes are TRBV10-1 and TRBJ1-1, with 8 bases matching TRBD1. Germline trimming cut 4 bases from V and 7 bases from J; bases unmatched to any gene: 5. There are 13 residues in the CDR3. Germline CDR1 and CDR2: WNHNN and SYGVQD (reference sequence). CDR3 in amino acids: CASSVRTGLEAFF. In DNA, the CDR3 is TGCGCCAGCAGTGTGAGGACAGGGCTTGAAGCTTTCTTT.

The chain links TRBV4-2 to TRBJ2-6; 7 bases agree with TRBD2. The trim removed 4 bases at V and 4 bases at J, leaving 10 bases unmatched. Germline lookup yields CDR1 LGHNA and CDR2 YNFKEQ. This CDR3 comprises 17 residues. Written as DNA, the CDR3 is TGTGCCAGCAGCCGCGCCGAGGGAGGGAGGGGGGCCAACGTCCTGACTTTC. Translation gives CASSRAEGGRGANVLTF.

V gene TRBV29-1 combines with J gene TRBJ2-7; D uncertain. The CDR3 consists of 13 residues. Germline-derived CDR1 and CDR2 are SQVTM and ANQGSEA. Trimming took off 6 bases at V and 0 bases at J, with 12 bases between the two ends. The CDR3 bases are TGCAGCGTCACTGTTTTGAGCTCCTACGAGCAGTACTTC. Protein sequence: CSVTVLSSYEQYF.

The gene calls are TRBV7-6 and TRBJ2-1; TRBD2 might be the D (6 bases). V was shortened by 2 bases and J by 12 bases, with 23 bases between the two germline ends. Germline loops: CDR1 SGHVS, CDR2 FNYEAQ. This CDR3 has 16 amino acids. The CDR3 sequence is CASSLRSRDDFLGQFF. The CDR3 nucleotides read TGTGCCAGCAGCTTACGTTCGCGGGACGATTTCCTCGGGCAGTTCTTC.

This clone was picked up one time. The rearrangement joins TRBV11-2 to TRBJ2-3; 8 bases map to TRBD2. The germline V gene encodes CDR1 SGHAT and CDR2 FQNNGV. The J segment lost 5 bases and the V segment lost 5 bases, leaving 15 bases of the junction unmatched. CDR3 length: 17 residues. DNA for the CDR3: TGTGCCAGCAGCCCGAAGATCTTAGCGGGATCAGGAGATACGCAGTATTTT. It specifies CASSPKILAGSGDTQYF.

The chain recombines TRBV7-9 with TRBJ1-2, with D possibly matching TRBD1 (5 bases). This CDR3 contains 15 residues. V lost 5 bases to trimming and J lost 2 bases, with 15 bases between them. Germline-derived CDR1 and CDR2 are SEHNR and FQNEAQ (reference sequence). CDR3: CASSPRRGTNYGYTF. CDR3 nucleotide sequence: TGTGCCAGCAGCCCCCGCCGGGGGACGAACTATGGCTACACCTTC.

V is TRBV6-1 and J is TRBJ1-5; 9 bases align to TRBD1. The V segment lost 10 bases and the J segment 7 bases; nucleotides outside the gene matches: 14. Germline V gene data show CDR1 as MNHNS and CDR2 as SASEGT. The CDR3 consists of 15 residues. The CDR3 DNA follows: TGTGCCACCTTAAAACAGGGGGCGAGGGAACAGCCCCAGCATTTT. Residues: CATLKQGAREQPQHF.

The chain combines TRBV10-3 with TRBJ2-7; maybe TRBD1 (5 bases). This CDR3 spans 12 amino acids. Trimming left V 4 bases short and J 1 base short, with 5 bases between. Germline V CDR1 and CDR2: ENHRY, SYGVKD. The CDR3 spells CAISGTSYEQYF. In DNA, the CDR3 is TGTGCCATCAGTGGGACATCCTACGAGCAGTACTTC.

This clone was seen only a few times. The V call is TRBV2, the J call TRBJ1-6; 7 bases align to TRBD1. The trim removed 5 bases at V and 7 bases at J, leaving 11 bases unmatched. The length of the CDR3 is 16 residues. Germline V gene data show CDR1 as SNHLY and CDR2 as FYNNEI. CDR3 amino acids: CASSYLRGAGNSPLHF. The CDR3 DNA is TGTGCCAGCAGTTACCTCAGGGGGGCAGGGAATTCACCCCTCCACTTT.

V is TRBV7-3 and J is TRBJ1-3; no definite D call. Between the trimmed V and J ends, which lost 5 bases and 3 bases, there was a span of 11 bases. Germline V gives CDR1 SGHTA, CDR2 FQGTGA. This CDR3 is built from 14 residues. The CDR3, as DNA: TGTGCCAGCAGCCCAGGACTGGGTGGAAACACCATATATTTT. Residues: CASSPGLGGNTIYF.

V is TRBV5-4 and J is TRBJ2-1; TRBD2 is a possible D gene (7 bases). Germline V gives CDR1 SGHNT, CDR2 YYREEE (reference sequence). The CDR3 sequence is 14 residues long. The V gene lost 10 bases and the J gene lost 3 bases, with 17 bases spanning the gap. The DNA of the CDR3 is TGTGCCCTCGGGGGCGGGGGCTTCTACAATGAGCAGTTCTTC. Its translation: CALGGGGFYNEQFF.

The chain employs TRBV19 and TRBJ2-7; TRBD1 might be the D (6 bases). This CDR3 region has 14 residues. From germline, CDR1 is LNHDA and CDR2 SQIVND (reference sequence). Trimming cost V 3 bases and J 2 bases, with 11 bases left between them. CDR3 protein: CASSITGSAYEQYF. CDR3 sequence (DNA): TGTGCCAGTAGTATCACAGGGAGCGCCTACGAGCAGTACTTC.

This clone appeared a single time. The gene calls are TRBV15 and TRBJ1-2; the D gene is possibly TRBD1 (5 bases). This CDR3 comprises 15 residues. The germline CDR1 and CDR2 sequences are LNHNV and YYDKDF (reference sequence). V was cut by 4 bases and J by 4 bases, with 16 bases left in between. In nucleotides, the CDR3 is TGTGCCACCAGCACCCCGGCCCAAGGGGCCTATGGCTACACCTTC. Residues: CATSTPAQGAYGYTF.